The 25 T cell receptor beta chains below were found in one sample sequenced in a study of beta chain features in type 1 diabetes. Expressed TCRB transcripts were sequenced because the isolated RNA had all been reverse transcribed beforehand. Profiled with immunoSEQ multiplex PCR; TCRdb holds only in-frame clones, not every one. This sample yields 300,000 to 450,000 clones, of which 9.6% are seen a single time; roughly 0.6% belongs to the top ten. The study's findings and limits: Significant though moderate, a shortening of TCRB CDR3s appeared in all four CD4+ subsets of Type 1 diabetes patients.

Their specific antigens are unknown. Source material: central memory CD4+ T cells from blood. The origin of the receptors is a man younger than 45 with type 1 diabetes.

V gene TRBV7-2 combines with J gene TRBJ1-1; 7 nucleotides line up with TRBD1. The V gene end was trimmed by 3 bases and the J gene end by 3 bases; junction bases not matched to a gene: 1. The CDR3 sequence is 13 residues long. Germline V CDR1 and CDR2: SGHTA, FQGNSA. CDR3 sequence (DNA): TGTGCCAGCAGCTTGGGACAGTACACTGAAGCTTTCTTT. Encoded protein: CASSLGQYTEAFF. Together with reference TRBV7-2 and TRBJ1-1, the CDR3 gives the full variable domain: GAGVSQSPSNKVTEKGKDVELRCDPISGHTALYWYRQSLGQGLEFLIYFQGNSAPDKSGLPSDRFSAERTGGSVSTLTIQRTQQEDSAVYLCASSLGQYTEAFFGQGTRLTVV.

In this sample, this clone turned up a few times. The same CDR3 also results from other DNA sequences found in this sample. The V and J genes are TRBV7-9 and TRBJ1-3; 7 bases fit TRBD1. Trimming removed 5 bases from V and 4 bases from J; junction bases left unmatched: 5. The CDR3 totals 14 residues. Germline CDR1 is SEHNR and CDR2 is FQNEAQ (reference sequence). The CDR3 region is CASSLDRAGNTIYF. The CDR3, as DNA: TGTGCCAGCAGCCTCGACAGGGCCGGAAACACCATATATTTT.

The sample holds a few counts of this clone. V and J are TRBV18 and TRBJ2-2, with TRBD1 as a possible D gene (6 bases). The CDR3 extends over 15 amino acids. Germline loops: CDR1 KGHSH, CDR2 LQKENI. Trimming took 1 base from V and 3 from J, leaving 9 bases between them. This chain's CDR3 is CASSPQSGDTGELFF. The CDR3 nucleotides read TGTGCCAGCTCACCACAGTCAGGGGACACCGGGGAGCTGTTTTTT.

This clone occurred a few times. J is TRBJ2-1 and V is TRBV19; perhaps TRBD2 as D (5 bases). The V gene lost 6 bases and the J gene lost 0 bases, with 12 bases spanning the gap. The CDR3 has 15 amino acids. Germline CDR1 reads LNHDA; CDR2 reads SQIVND (reference sequence). The CDR3 protein is CASREGSTSYNEQFF. The CDR3 coding sequence is TGTGCCAGTAGGGAAGGGAGTACCTCCTACAATGAGCAGTTCTTC.

CDR3 protein: CASVKATAYEQYF. The CDR3 bases are TGTGCCAGCGTAAAGGCCACCGCCTACGAGCAGTACTTC. This sequence joins TRBV28 and TRBJ2-7; D gene unclear. The V gene lost 8 bases and the J gene lost 2 bases, with 13 bases spanning the gap. This CDR3 contains 13 residues. Germline values: CDR1 MDHEN, CDR2 SYDVKM.

This clone has just one count. This rearrangement joins TRBV15 to TRBJ1-5; the D is unclear. V was trimmed by 0 bases and J by 11 bases, leaving 8 bases between them. This CDR3 comprises 12 residues. Germline lookup yields CDR1 LNHNV and CDR2 YYDKDF (reference sequence). The CDR3 nucleotides read TGTGCCACCAGCAGAGAACCCGGGGCCCAGCATTTT. Its protein product is CATSREPGAQHF.

The sample holds a few counts of this clone. The chain recombines TRBV5-1 with TRBJ1-3; TRBD1 agrees at 7 bases. CDR1 is SGHRS, CDR2 YFSETQ, per germline. V lost 3 bases to trimming and J lost 4 bases; unmatched junction nucleotides: 4. The CDR3 is 14 amino acids. For the CDR3, the DNA is TGCGCCAGCAGCTCTGGGACAGACGGAAACACCATATATTTT. The encoded protein is CASSSGTDGNTIYF.

The chain recombines TRBV7-2 with TRBJ2-3; D is unclear. This CDR3 spans 15 amino acids. Germline V gives CDR1 SGHTA, CDR2 FQGNSA. V was pared by 5 bases and J by 0 bases, with 12 bases between. The DNA for the CDR3 is TGTGCCAGCAGCCCTTCCCTTATCAGCACAGATACGCAGTATTTT. Translation: CASSPSLISTDTQYF.

The rearrangement joins TRBV7-3 to TRBJ2-3, with TRBD2 identical over 7 bases. V dropped 2 bases and J dropped 7; count of bases not matched to a gene: 9. Germline-derived CDR1 and CDR2 are SGHTA and FQGTGA. The CDR3 consists of 15 residues. CDR3 region: CASSLSSGIFYTQYF. The CDR3 coding sequence is TGTGCCAGCAGCTTATCTAGCGGAATCTTCTATACGCAGTATTTT.

The chain is built from TRBV4-1 and TRBJ1-4; D unresolved. Germline-derived CDR1 and CDR2 are MGHRA and YSYEKL. This CDR3 has 15 residues. The V end lost 0 bases, the J end lost 4 bases, and 9 bases lay between the germline ends. DNA for the CDR3: TGCGCCAGCAGCCAAGACCAGGCCCTTAATGAAAAACTGTTTTTT. Translation: CASSQDQALNEKLFF.

V usage is TRBV7-8 and J usage is TRBJ2-2; D possibly corresponds to TRBD2 (5 bases). In germline, CDR1 is SGHVS, CDR2 FQNEAQ. The CDR3 runs 13 residues. Trimming removed 1 base from V and 5 bases from J, with 5 bases in between. The CDR3 nucleotides are TGTGCCAGCAGCTTAGGAGGGACCGGGGAGCTGTTTTTT. Amino acid sequence: CASSLGGTGELFF.

This clone was seen many times. CDR3 region: CAISELPGQRYEQYF. CDR3 sequence (DNA): TGTGCCATCAGTGAGTTGCCGGGACAGAGATACGAGCAGTACTTC. The chain is built from TRBV10-3 and TRBJ2-7; 7 nucleotides match TRBD1. The V gene end was trimmed by 1 base and the J gene end by 4 bases; junction bases not matched to a gene: 7. Germline CDR1 is ENHRY and CDR2 is SYGVKD. The CDR3 is 15 amino acids.

Only a few counts were recorded for this clone. The chain links TRBV27 to TRBJ2-3; 10 bases align to TRBD2. Looked up from germline, CDR1 is MNHEY and CDR2 is SMNVEV (reference sequence). This CDR3 has 16 residues. V lost 5 bases and J lost 1; bases outside the gene matches: 6. The CDR3 DNA reads TGTGCCAGCAGTCTGGGGACTAGCGAACGCACAGATACGCAGTATTTT. It yields the protein CASSLGTSERTDTQYF.

This clone was seen more than once but under ten times. The same CDR3 can be traced to other DNA sequences in this sample. The V and J genes are TRBV18 and TRBJ2-6; D not certain. Trimming shortened V by 3 bases and J by 1 base, and 4 bases separated the two germline ends. From germline, CDR1 is KGHSH and CDR2 LQKENI. The CDR3 has 14 residues. CDR3 sequence reads: CASSPTSGANVLTF. The CDR3 coding sequence is TGTGCCAGCTCACCGACGTCTGGGGCCAACGTCCTGACTTTC. The full variable domain, in which reference TRBV18 and TRBJ2-6 provide the parts outside the CDR3, is NAGVMQNPRHLVRRRGQEARLRCSPMKGHSHVYWYRQLPEEGLKFMVYLQKENIIDESGMPKERFSAEFPKEGPSILRIQQVVRGDSAAYFCASSPTSGANVLTFGAGSRLTVL.

The gene calls are TRBV7-6 and TRBJ1-2; D gene uncertain. Germline CDR1 SGHVS, CDR2 FNYEAQ. V dropped 5 bases and J dropped 7 bases, with 8 bases sitting between them. CDR3 length: 11 amino acids. The chain's CDR3 is CASSVDTGYTF. The CDR3 DNA is TGTGCCAGCAGCGTCGACACTGGCTACACCTTC. Variable domain in full (rest from reference TRBV7-6 and TRBJ1-2): GAGVSQSPRYKVTKRGQDVALRCDPISGHVSLYWYRQALGQGPEFLTYFNYEAQQDKSGLPNDRFSAERPEGSISTLTIQRTEQRDSAMYRCASSVDTGYTFGSGTRLTVV.

This clone was seen many times. The chain joins TRBV14 to TRBJ2-6; a weak D match, TRBD1 (6 bases). V was cut by 3 bases and J by 1 base, with 16 bases left in between. CDR3 size: 18 residues. Germline V gene lookup returns CDR1 SGHDN and CDR2 FVKESK. The CDR3 spells CASSQIQGRGSGANVLTF. The CDR3 bases are TGTGCCAGCAGCCAGATCCAGGGGCGAGGTTCTGGGGCCAACGTCCTGACTTTC.

This clone was found a few times. The rearrangement links TRBV9 to TRBJ2-1; no definite D call. CDR1 and CDR2 (germline): SGDLS, YYNGEE. The CDR3 contains 13 residues. V gave up 0 bases and J gave up 9 bases, with 10 bases separating them. For the CDR3, the DNA is TGTGCCAGCAGCGTAGTCCCCATCGGTGAGCAGTTCTTC. Translated, it gives CASSVVPIGEQFF.

The genes are TRBV7-2 and TRBJ2-5, with 9 bases matching TRBD2. Trimming cost V 6 bases and J 1 base; bases outside gene matches: 3. Germline V gene sequence: CDR1 SGHTA, CDR2 FQGNSA. This CDR3 is 14 amino acids long. This CDR3 is CASSASGAQETQYF. The CDR3, as DNA: TGTGCCAGCAGTGCTAGCGGGGCCCAAGAGACCCAGTACTTC.

The gene calls are TRBV27 and TRBJ1-1, with TRBD1 matching over 9 bases. With V trimmed by 5 bases and J by 5 bases, 18 bases remained unmatched. CDR1 is MNHEY, CDR2 SMNVEV, per germline (reference sequence). The length of the CDR3 is 18 residues. CDR3 nucleotide sequence: TGTGCCAGCAGTCCCCCGGACAGGGGCATTCGTAGGCTTACTGAAGCTTTCTTT. This translates into CASSPPDRGIRRLTEAFF.

The chain joins TRBV7-9 to TRBJ2-5, with D unclear. Trimming removed 5 bases at V and 5 bases at J, with 18 bases between. Germline V lookup: CDR1 SEHNR, CDR2 FQNEAQ (reference sequence). This CDR3 spans 15 amino acids. The CDR3 bases are TGTGCCAGCAGCCCGAGGTCCTCCGCTGGGGAGACCCAGTACTTC. Its translation: CASSPRSSAGETQYF. Full variable domain (rest looked up from reference TRBV7-9 and TRBJ2-5): DTGVSQNPRHKITKRGQNVTFRCDPISEHNRLYWYRQTLGQGPEFLTYFQNEAQLEKSRLLSDRFSAERPKGSFSTLEIQRTEQGDSAMYLCASSPRSSAGETQYFGPGTRLLVL.

This clone occurred many times. This sequence joins TRBV7-9 and TRBJ2-3, with TRBD2 identical over 10 bases. Losses at the gene ends were 10 bases for V and 1 base for J; bases not matched to a gene: 17. Germline V CDR1 and CDR2: SEHNR, FQNEAQ (reference sequence). The CDR3 consists of 18 residues. CDR3 amino acids: CATPSGASGSRGTDTQYF. DNA of the CDR3: TGTGCCACCCCTAGCGGGGCTAGCGGGAGTAGGGGCACAGATACGCAGTATTTT. The entire variable domain, with the rest obtained from reference TRBV7-9 and TRBJ2-3, is as follows: DTGVSQNPRHKITKRGQNVTFRCDPISEHNRLYWYRQTLGQGPEFLTYFQNEAQLEKSRLLSDRFSAERPKGSFSTLEIQRTEQGDSAMYLCATPSGASGSRGTDTQYFGPGTRLTVL.

V usage is TRBV28 and J usage is TRBJ2-7; D not resolved. Trimming shortened V by 5 bases and J by 7 bases, and 9 bases separated the two germline ends. The CDR3 covers 11 residues. Germline V CDR1 and CDR2: MDHEN, SYDVKM. In nucleotides, the CDR3 is TGTGCCAGCAGTACCCCGAGGGAGCAGTACTTC. It is translated as CASSTPREQYF.

This clone was observed a handful of times. This chain uses TRBV6-1 with TRBJ2-5; 8 bases are a match to TRBD1. The J segment lost 5 bases and the V segment lost 5 bases, leaving 10 bases of the junction unmatched. CDR3 length: 15 residues. Per the germline V gene, CDR1 is MNHNS and CDR2 is SASEGT. The CDR3 DNA reads as TGTGCCAGCAGTCGACAGGGGCTGGGCGGTGAGACCCAGTACTTC. Amino acid sequence: CASSRQGLGGETQYF.

The chain uses TRBV6-4 and TRBJ2-5; 7 nucleotides line up with TRBD1. J was trimmed by 7 bases and V by 3 bases; bases with no gene match: 11. The CDR3 loop spans 15 amino acids. The germline gives CDR1 MRHNA, CDR2 SNTAGT. The CDR3 DNA reads as TGTGCCAGCAGTGATGCGGGCCTCAGGGGGAGGACCCAGTACTTC. As protein: CASSDAGLRGRTQYF.

There are a few counts of this clone. The V and J genes are TRBV19 and TRBJ2-7; 8 nucleotides agree with TRBD1. The CDR3 spans 14 residues. Germline-derived CDR1 and CDR2 are LNHDA and SQIVND (reference sequence). Germline trimming cut 5 bases from V and 0 bases from J; bases unmatched to any gene: 3. CDR3 nucleotide sequence: TGTGCCAGTAGTGTAGGACAGGGCTCCTACGAGCAGTACTTC. Its translation is CASSVGQGSYEQYF.